The source of this T cell receptor beta chain is a study of blood T cell repertoires in COVID-19. The CDR3 is 15 amino acids. Trimming pared 3 bases from V and 4 bases from J, leaving 13 bases between. The germline CDR1 and CDR2 sequences are SNHLY and FYNNEI. Sequencing was performed with immunoSEQ multiplex PCR; in TCRdb, only in-frame clones are kept and a portion is missing. The sample contains 150,000 to 200,000 clones, 84% of which appear only once. Sequencing was performed on PBMCs or T cells enriched from blood (not recorded which). The gene calls are TRBV2 and TRBJ1-5, with D possibly being TRBD1 (5 bases). The source of this sequence is a woman between 25 and 40 years old who had been exposed to COVID-19. The CDR3 loop reads CASSEGGAGNQPQHF. In DNA form, the CDR3 reads TGTGCCAGCAGTGAGGGTGGGGCAGGTAATCAGCCCCAGCATTTT.